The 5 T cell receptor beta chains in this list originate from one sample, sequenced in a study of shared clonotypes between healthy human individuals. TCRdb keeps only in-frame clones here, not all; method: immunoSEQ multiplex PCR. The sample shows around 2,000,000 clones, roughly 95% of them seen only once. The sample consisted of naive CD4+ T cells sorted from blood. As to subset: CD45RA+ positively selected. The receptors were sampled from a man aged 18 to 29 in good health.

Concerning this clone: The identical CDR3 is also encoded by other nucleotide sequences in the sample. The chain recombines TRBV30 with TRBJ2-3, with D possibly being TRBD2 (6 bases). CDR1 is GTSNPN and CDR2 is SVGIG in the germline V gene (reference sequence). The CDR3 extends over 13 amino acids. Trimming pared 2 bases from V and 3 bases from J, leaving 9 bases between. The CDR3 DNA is TGTGCCTGGAGTAGGGGAGGAACAGATACGCAGTATTTT. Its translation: CAWSRGGTDTQYF.

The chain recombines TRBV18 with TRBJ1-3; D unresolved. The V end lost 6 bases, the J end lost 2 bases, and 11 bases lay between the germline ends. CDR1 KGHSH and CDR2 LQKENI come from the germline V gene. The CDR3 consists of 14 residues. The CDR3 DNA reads TGTGCCAGCTCCCCAGCGGTAGCTGGAAACACCATATATTTT. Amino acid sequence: CASSPAVAGNTIYF. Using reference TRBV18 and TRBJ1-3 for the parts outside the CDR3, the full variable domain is NAGVMQNPRHLVRRRGQEARLRCSPMKGHSHVYWYRQLPEEGLKFMVYLQKENIIDESGMPKERFSAEFPKEGPSILRIQQVVRGDSAAYFCASSPAVAGNTIYFGEGSWLTVV.

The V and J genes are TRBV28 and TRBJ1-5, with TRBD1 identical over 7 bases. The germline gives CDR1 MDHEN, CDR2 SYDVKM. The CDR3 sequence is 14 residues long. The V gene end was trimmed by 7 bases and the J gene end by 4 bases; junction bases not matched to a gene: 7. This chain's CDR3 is CASTEGTANQPQHF. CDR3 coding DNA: TGTGCCAGCACGGAGGGGACAGCTAATCAGCCCCAGCATTTT.

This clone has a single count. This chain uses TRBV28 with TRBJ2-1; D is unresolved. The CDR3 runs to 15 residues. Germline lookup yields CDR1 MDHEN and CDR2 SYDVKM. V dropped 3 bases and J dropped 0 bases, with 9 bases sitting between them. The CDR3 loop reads CASSLERNSYNEQFF. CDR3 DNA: TGTGCCAGCAGTTTGGAGCGTAACTCCTACAATGAGCAGTTCTTC. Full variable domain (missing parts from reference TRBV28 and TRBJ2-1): DVKVTQSSRYLVKRTGEKVFLECVQDMDHENMFWYRQDPGLGLRLIYFSYDVKMKEKGDIPEGYSVSREKKERFSLILESASTNQTSMYLCASSLERNSYNEQFFGPGTRLTVL.

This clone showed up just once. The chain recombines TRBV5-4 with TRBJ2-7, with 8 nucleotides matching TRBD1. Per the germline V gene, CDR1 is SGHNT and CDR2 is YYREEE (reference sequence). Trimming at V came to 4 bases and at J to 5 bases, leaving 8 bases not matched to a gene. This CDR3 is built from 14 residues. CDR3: CASSPKDRDHEQYF. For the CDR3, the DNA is TGTGCCAGCAGCCCAAAGGACAGGGACCACGAGCAGTACTTC.